This entry lists 31 T cell receptor delta chains sequenced from one sample in a study of γδ T cells in repeated Plasmodium falciparum infection. TCRdb re-called clones from the multiplex PCR reads via CATT. This table holds tens of thousands of delta-chain clones, about 1.5% found once. Vgamma9/Vdelta2+ and Vdelta2-negative gammadelta T cells were flow-sorted from PBMC for bulk sequencing. The specimen was gamma-delta T cells from blood. Receptors were obtained from a pool of human donors (malaria-infected and uninfected, not separated).

To note about this clone: The protein TCRdb lists belongs to a much larger clone and differs from this DNA's translation at residue 24, which points to a read error; the protein shown is made from the DNA. The chain couples TRDV1 to TRDJ1; 8 bases align to TRDD3. The CDR3 loop spans 27 amino acids. Germline values: CDR1 TSWWSYY, CDR2 QGS. CDR3 sequence (DNA): TGTGCTCTTGGGGAAGTTTGGACCCCCGGGAGAGGCTCAATACTGGGGGCGCCGCGGGTCGCTACCGATCAACTCATCTTT. It yields the protein CALGEVWTPGRGSILGAPRVATDQLIF.

This clone was picked up a small number of times. TCRdb has a much larger clone's protein, which differs at residue 16 from the translation of this DNA, likely because of a read error; what is shown is the protein translated from the DNA. The chain employs TRDV1 and TRDJ1; 9 bases align to TRDD3. Here the J gene came from matching the DNA to germline, since TCRdb omits it. Germline V CDR1 and CDR2: TSWWSYY, QGS. The CDR3 is made up of 21 amino acids. The ends lost 1 base at V and 4 bases at J; junction bases unmatched: 22. The CDR3 sequence is CALGERPFFPLLLGDIDKLIF. The CDR3 nucleotides read TGTGCTCTTGGGGAACGGCCCTTTTTCCCACTTTTACTGGGGGACATCGATAAACTCATCTTT.

This clone showed up many times. The mismatch at residue 10 between this DNA's translation and the TCRdb protein of a much larger clone likely reflects a read error; the protein shown is translated from the DNA. The V call is TRDV1, the J call TRDJ1, with TRDD3 identical over 10 bases. Germline trimming cut 2 bases from V and 11 bases from J; bases unmatched to any gene: 20. Germline V CDR1 and CDR2: TSWWSYY, QGS. The CDR3 contains 18 residues. The CDR3 spells CALGEAYPHRGIRPALIF. For the CDR3, the DNA is TGTGCTCTTGGGGAAGCCTACCCCCACCGGGGGATACGGCCAGCGCTCATCTTT.

This clone was picked up a small number of times. The protein TCRdb gives is from a much larger clone and does not agree with this DNA's translation at residue 8, likely a read error; the protein shown here comes from the DNA. The CDR3 loop is CALGELGGKGFSTGGFSHLYTDKLIF. The CDR3 DNA is TGTGCTCTTGGGGAACTAGGAGGCAAAGGCTTTTCGACTGGGGGATTCTCACACCTGTACACCGATAAACTCATCTTT. The chain carries TRDV1 and TRDJ1, with 10 bases matching TRDD3. The V gene's germline CDR1 is TSWWSYY and CDR2 QGS. The J segment lost 0 bases and the V segment lost 0 bases, leaving 31 bases of the junction unmatched. The CDR3 covers 26 residues.

Ten or more counts support this clone. One base away lies a much larger clone, so this may be a sequencing read error. The same CDR3 can be traced to other DNA sequences in this sample. J is TRDJ1 and V is TRDV1, with D possibly TRDD1 on 6 matching bases. The CDR3 is 28 amino acids. Germline CDR1 and CDR2: TSWWSYY and QGS. CDR3 DNA sequence: TGTGCTCTTGGGGAACTTCCGTTTCCCCCTCTGGCTACTAAGAAATATTTACGGGTCCTTGCTTACACCAATAAACTAATCTTT. Residues: CALGELPFPPLATKKYLRVLAYTNKLIF.

Many counts were recorded for this clone. TCRdb has a much larger clone's protein, which differs at residue 6 from the translation of this DNA, likely because of a read error; what is shown is the protein translated from the DNA. V is TRDV2 and J is TRDJ1; tentatively, D is TRDD3 (6 bases). CDR1 is GEAIGNYY, CDR2 EKD, per germline. V lost 2 bases, J lost 0 bases, and 12 bases lay in between. The CDR3 has 15 residues. This chain's CDR3 is CACDNMGGHTDKLIF. The CDR3 DNA is TGTGCCTGTGACAACATGGGGGGCCACACCGATAAACTCATCTTT.

For this clone: TCRdb's protein, taken from a much larger clone, differs from this DNA's translation at residue 8, likely owing to a read error; the protein displayed comes from the DNA. The gene calls are TRDV2 and TRDJ1, with unresolved D. No J gene was available from TCRdb, and it was assigned here by a germline match of the DNA. This CDR3 comprises 16 residues. Deletions cut 0 bases from V and 0 bases from J, with 13 bases between. CDR1 is GEAIGNYY, CDR2 EKD, per germline. The CDR3 is CACDTEGRTYTDKLIF. The CDR3 DNA is TGTGCCTGTGACACCGAAGGTCGGACGTACACCGATAAACTCATCTTT.

There are a few counts of this clone. TCRdb's listed protein matches a much larger clone and diverges from this DNA's translation at residue 18, likely through a read error; the protein shown comes from the DNA. V is TRDV1 and J is TRDJ1; weak D call: TRDD2 (6 bases). The J gene comes from matching the DNA to germline here; TCRdb lacks it. In germline, CDR1 is TSWWSYY, CDR2 QGS. The CDR3 runs 21 residues. As DNA, the CDR3 is TGTGCTCTTGGGGTTCAAGGGTGGCTCCTACTTCGTACTTCGTACACCGATGAACTCATCTTT. Protein sequence: CALGVQGWLLLRTSYTDELIF.

Note on this clone: It is likely a read error: a sequence one base away is far more abundant. Other DNA sequences within the sample encode an identical CDR3. The genes are TRDV1 and TRDJ1; D might be TRDD3 (5 bases). The J gene, left out of TCRdb, was set here by checking the DNA against germline. Per the germline V gene, CDR1 is TSWWSYY and CDR2 is QGS. This CDR3 has 22 residues. The CDR3 DNA is TGTGCTCTCGGGGAACCCGGTCCCTTTTGCCGTACGGTGGCCGGGTGCACCGATAAACTCATCTTT. The encoded protein is CALGEPGPFCRTVAGCTDKLIF.

This clone has just a few counts. For this DNA, TCRdb reports the protein of a much larger clone, which diverges at residue 15, most likely from a read error; the protein presented here is translated directly from the DNA. The rearrangement uses TRDV1 and TRDJ1; D possibly corresponds to TRDD3 (6 bases). The J gene was missing in TCRdb and was found by matching the end of the DNA to germline. The CDR3 is 19 amino acids. CDR1 is TSWWSYY, CDR2 QGS, per germline. The CDR3 DNA follows: TGTGCTCTTGGGGAAGGCGCTGGGGCCCGGAGAGGGTACACCGAAAAACTCATCTTT. It yields the protein CALGEGAGARRGYTEKLIF.

This clone has more than one count but fewer than ten. This likely came from a read error, as a far larger clone is one base away. The same CDR3 is also encoded by other DNA sequences in this sample. The rearrangement links TRDV1 to TRDJ1; the match to TRDD3 covers 8 bases. This CDR3 has 20 residues. The V gene's germline CDR1 is TSWWSYY and CDR2 QGS. In DNA, the CDR3 is TGTGCTCTCGGGGAACCCAGCCCTCCCAAATACTGGGGGCTCACCGATAAACTCATCTTT. Translation gives CALGEPSPPKYWGLTDKLIF.

In its sample, this clone was seen many times. The TCRdb protein, from a much larger clone, departs from this DNA's translation at residue 9, likely by read error; the protein shown derives from the DNA. The gene calls are TRDV1 and TRDJ1; unclear D gene. In the absence of a J gene in TCRdb, the DNA was matched to germline to assign it here. V was clipped by 1 base and J by 1 base, with 31 bases between them. The CDR3 covers 22 residues. Germline assignment: CDR1 TSWWSYY and CDR2 QGS. In nucleotides, the CDR3 is TGTGCTCTTGGGGAACCCGGTCCCCTTTGCCGTACGGTGGCCGGGTGCACCGATAAACTCATCTTT. Protein: CALGEPGPLCRTVAGCTDKLIF.

A few counts support this clone. This likely reflects a read error, since a far larger clone is one base away. The sample carries other DNA sequences with the same CDR3. The chain couples TRDV3 to TRDJ1; D possibly corresponds to TRDD3 (10 bases). This CDR3 region has 22 residues. Germline assignment: CDR1 TVYSNPD and CDR2 GDNSRS (reference sequence). CDR3 sequence: CAFTLFNLPTRGIRVITDKLIF. The CDR3 bases are TGTGCCTTTACCTTATTTAACCTTCCTACAAGGGGGATACGGGTCATCACCGATAAGCTCATCTTT. Variable domain in full (rest from reference TRDV3 and TRDJ1): CDKVTQSSPDQTVASGSEVVLLCTYDTVYSNPDLFWYRIRPDYSFQFVFYGDNSRSEGADFTQGRFSVKHILTQKAFHLVISPVRTEDSATYYCAFTLFNLPTRGIRVITDKLIFGKGTRVTVEP.

This clone was seen only a few times. This likely traces to a read error, being one base from a far larger clone. Other DNA sequences in the sample encode the same CDR3. This sequence joins TRDV1 and TRDJ1, with TRDD3 matching 12 bases. Trimming took 9 bases from V and 0 from J; bases not matched to a gene: 23. CDR1 is TSWWSYY and CDR2 is QGS in the germline V gene. The CDR3 covers 21 residues. CDR3 DNA: TGTGCTCTCGGGTTGTACAGCTGGGGGATACGCTATCATCCGCACACCGATAAACTCATCTTT. This codes for CALGLYSWGIRYHPHTDKLIF.

This clone was seen only a few times. A far larger clone is just one base off, so this is likely a read error. Different DNA sequences within this sample yield the same CDR3. The CDR3 loop reads CALGDSYWYWGIHSYTDKLIF. The CDR3 bases are TGTGCTCTTGGCGATTCCTACTGGTACTGGGGAATCCATTCGTACACCGATAAACTCATCTTT. The chain employs TRDV1 and TRDJ1; D possibly matches TRDD2 or TRDD3 (7 bases each). TCRdb records no J gene; here it was assigned by comparing the DNA to germline. Trimming stripped 6 bases from V and 0 bases from J, with 32 bases between. This CDR3 spans 21 amino acids. Germline V gene data show CDR1 as TSWWSYY and CDR2 as QGS.

Many counts were recorded for this clone. The protein recorded in TCRdb matches a much larger clone and deviates from this DNA's translation at residue 7, suggesting a read error; the protein here is obtained by translating the DNA. This chain joins TRDV1 and TRDJ1; D is ambiguous. The ends were cut back, 4 bases at V and 1 base at J, with 7 bases in the middle. This CDR3 has 13 amino acids. Germline V lookup: CDR1 TSWWSYY, CDR2 QGS. Here the CDR3 reads CALGALATDKLIF. CDR3 nucleotides: TGTGCTCTTGGGGCCCTAGCCACCGATAAACTCATCTTT.

Note on this clone: The translation of this DNA and the TCRdb protein of a much larger clone differ at residue 6, probably owing to a read error; the protein shown here is translated from the DNA. This rearrangement joins TRDV1 to TRDJ1; D remains ambiguous. Germline CDR1 reads TSWWSYY; CDR2 reads QGS. The CDR3 runs to 16 residues. V lost 1 base and J lost 4, with 16 bases in between. For the CDR3, the DNA is TGTGCTCTTGGGGAACCGACGCGCTGGTTAAACGATAAACTCATCTTT. The encoded protein is CALGEPTRWLNDKLIF.

This clone turned up a few times. Since a far larger clone is one base different, this is likely a read error. This CDR3 is also generated by other DNA sequences in the sample. The chain carries TRDV2 and TRDJ1; D may be TRDD3 (5 bases). TCRdb is silent on the J gene; assignment here came from matching the DNA to germline. The CDR3 is 21 amino acids. Germline lookup yields CDR1 GEAIGNYY and CDR2 EKD. CDR3 nucleotides: TGTGCCTGTGACACATATCGGGAAGAAGAGGATATCCGGGGGTACACTGATAAACTCATCTTT. This codes for CACDTYREEEDIRGYTDKLIF.

Note on this clone: TCRdb's protein for this DNA is that of a much larger clone and differs from the translation at residue 17, likely a read error; the protein shown is the DNA translation. This rearrangement joins TRDV1 to TRDJ1, with D perhaps TRDD3 (5 bases). The CDR3 is 19 residues long. Germline V lookup: CDR1 TSWWSYY, CDR2 QGS. CDR3 residues: CALGERVLILTDTGDKPIF. DNA for the CDR3: TGTGCTCTTGGGGAACGGGTATTGATTCTTACCGACACTGGCGATAAACCCATCTTT.

Comment on this clone: Translating this DNA gives a protein that differs at residue 13 from the TCRdb one, which belongs to a much larger clone; a read error is likely, and the protein shown is this translation. The V gene is TRDV1, the J gene TRDJ2, with D unresolved. The germline V gene encodes CDR1 TSWWSYY and CDR2 QGS. V shed 2 bases and J shed 9 bases, with 31 bases lying between them. The CDR3 covers 20 residues. CDR3 amino acids: CALGEAGSVFRLLGITQLFF. CDR3 coding DNA: TGTGCTCTTGGGGAAGCCGGTTCGGTTTTTCGACTTCTTGGTATAACACAACTCTTCTTT.

Many counts were recorded for this clone. A read error likely explains this, since a far larger clone differs by one base. The sample contains more than one DNA sequence encoding this CDR3. The chain carries TRDV1 and TRDJ1, with no clear D. TCRdb offers no J gene call, so here the DNA was matched to germline to obtain one. Germline CDR1 is TSWWSYY and CDR2 is QGS. This CDR3 spans 19 amino acids. Trimming stripped 2 bases from V and 0 bases from J, with 22 bases between. CDR3 sequence (DNA): TGTGCTCTTGGGGAAGGCGCCGGGGCCCGGAGAGGGTACACCGATAAACTCATCTTT. It translates to CALGEGAGARRGYTDKLIF.

Notes on this clone: This DNA's translation and the protein TCRdb lists, from a much larger clone, do not match at residue 7, likely due to a read error; the protein shown is translated from the DNA. V gene TRDV1 combines with J gene TRDJ1, with 10 bases lining up with TRDD3. The CDR3 covers 20 residues. Germline CDR1 is TSWWSYY and CDR2 is QGS. The CDR3 DNA is TGTGCTCTTGGGGAACTCCCATCTACTGGGGGATCCCTGTACACCGATAAACTCATATTT. It translates to CALGELPSTGGSLYTDKLIF.

Note on this clone: This likely traces to a read error, being one base from a far larger clone. The same CDR3 arises from other DNA sequences in this sample as well. V usage is TRDV2 and J usage is TRDJ1; 10 bases fit TRDD3. The J gene is not listed in TCRdb, so it was assigned here from a DNA match to germline. CDR1 is GEAIGNYY and CDR2 is EKD in the germline V gene. Unmatched junction bases numbered 25, after V lost 0 bases and J lost 1 base. The CDR3 consists of 23 residues. In nucleotides, the CDR3 is TGTGCCTGTGACACCGTTGGTAGCGCGGTGAAAGGGGGATACGCAGCCGCCACCGATAAACTCATCTTT. This codes for CACDTVGSAVKGGYAAATDKLIF.

This clone was recorded a few times. With a far larger clone one base away, a read error is the likely cause. Different DNA sequences within this sample yield the same CDR3. The chain carries TRDV1 and TRDJ1, with 7 bases that match TRDD2. The J gene comes from matching the DNA to germline here; TCRdb lacks it. The germline CDR1 and CDR2 sequences are TSWWSYY and QGS. This CDR3 comprises 21 residues. CDR3 residues: CALGDFFLDENSQRPTDKLIF. As DNA, the CDR3 is TGTGCTCTTGGGGACTTCTTCCTAGACGAGAACAGCCAGCGCCCCACCGACAAACTCATCTTT.

Of note for this clone: This sequence is one base from a far larger clone and is likely a read error. This sample also contains other DNA sequences that code for the same CDR3. J is TRDJ1 and V is TRDV1; TRDD3 agrees at 10 bases. Germline matching of the DNA provided the J gene here, since TCRdb leaves it blank. Unmatched junction bases numbered 26, after V lost 4 bases and J lost 0 bases. Germline lookup yields CDR1 TSWWSYY and CDR2 QGS. This CDR3 contains 23 residues. The CDR3 spells CALGGTSAPLLYWGIRYTDKLIF. The CDR3 nucleotides are TGTGCTCTTGGGGGTACTTCTGCTCCTTTACTCTACTGGGGGATTAGGTACACCGATAAACTCATCTTT.

For this clone: This DNA's translation differs at residue 10 from TCRdb's protein, which comes from a much larger clone; a read error is likely, and the protein shown is translated from the DNA. This chain uses TRDV1 with TRDJ1; TRDD3 aligns across 10 bases. The CDR3 has 21 amino acids. Germline V gene sequence: CDR1 TSWWSYY, CDR2 QGS. CDR3: CALGEIGLNILTGGCSDKLIF. The CDR3 coding sequence is TGTGCTCTTGGGGAAATTGGCCTAAATATCCTTACTGGGGGATGTTCCGACAAACTCATCTTT.

This clone was seen a handful of times. A read error is the likely source, as a far larger clone sits one nucleotide away. The same CDR3 can be traced to other DNA sequences in this sample. The chain links TRDV2 to TRDJ1; TRDD3 matches at 11 bases. From germline, CDR1 is GEAIGNYY and CDR2 EKD. The CDR3 extends over 18 amino acids. This chain's CDR3 is CACDSAGGYSLHTDKLIF. The CDR3 DNA reads as TGTGCCTGCGACAGTGCTGGGGGATACTCCCTCCACACCGATAAACTCATCTTT.

This clone was counted between two and nine times. TCRdb assigns this DNA the protein of a much larger clone, which departs from its translation at residue 16; this likely reflects a read error, and the protein shown comes from translating the DNA. The V call is TRAV38-2/DV8, the J call TRDJ1; 9 bases map to TRDD3. CDR1 is TSESDYY and CDR2 is QEAYKQQN in the germline V gene. The CDR3 sequence is 21 residues long. Germline trimming cut 1 base from V and 3 bases from J; bases unmatched to any gene: 22. In DNA form, the CDR3 reads TGTGCTTATAGGAGCTCCGGGGTGTGTACTGGGGGACCCGCCAACGCCGATAAACTCATCTTT. Its protein product is CAYRSSGVCTGGPANADKLIF.

This clone rates as medium-sized. Additional DNA sequences in this sample encode the identical CDR3. The rearrangement uses TRDV2 and TRDJ1; TRDD2 agrees at 7 bases. The germline V gene encodes CDR1 GEAIGNYY and CDR2 EKD. J was trimmed by 4 bases and V by 3 bases; bases with no gene match: 28. The CDR3 runs to 21 residues. CDR3 residues: CACDFRLPPTTKGTPNDKLIF. The CDR3 DNA reads as TGTGCCTGTGACTTTCGCCTTCCTCCTACTACTAAGGGTACGCCGAACGATAAACTCATCTTT.

This clone was observed a few times. This DNA's translation differs at residue 20 from TCRdb's protein, which comes from a much larger clone; a read error is likely, and the protein shown is translated from the DNA. The chain joins TRDV3 to TRDJ2; D tentatively reads TRDD2 or TRDD3 (7 bases each). This CDR3 contains 23 residues. Germline V gene lookup returns CDR1 TVYSNPD and CDR2 GDNSRS (reference sequence). The DNA of the CDR3 is TGTGCCTTCCGACTAATCAATTTGAGGGGGATTGGCCACTCCTTCCTCCTGGCAGCACGACTCTTCTTT. Translation: CAFRLINLRGIGHSFLLAARLFF.

This clone was detected a few times. The mismatch at residue 15 between this DNA's translation and the TCRdb protein of a much larger clone likely reflects a read error; the protein shown is translated from the DNA. The chain employs TRDV2 and TRDJ1; 8 bases map to TRDD3. Germline lookup yields CDR1 GEAIGNYY and CDR2 EKD. The CDR3 is 17 amino acids. CDR3 DNA: TGTGCCTGTGACACTCTGAGTACTCTGGGGGACACCGATAAACCCATCTTT. Its translation is CACDTLSTLGDTDKPIF.